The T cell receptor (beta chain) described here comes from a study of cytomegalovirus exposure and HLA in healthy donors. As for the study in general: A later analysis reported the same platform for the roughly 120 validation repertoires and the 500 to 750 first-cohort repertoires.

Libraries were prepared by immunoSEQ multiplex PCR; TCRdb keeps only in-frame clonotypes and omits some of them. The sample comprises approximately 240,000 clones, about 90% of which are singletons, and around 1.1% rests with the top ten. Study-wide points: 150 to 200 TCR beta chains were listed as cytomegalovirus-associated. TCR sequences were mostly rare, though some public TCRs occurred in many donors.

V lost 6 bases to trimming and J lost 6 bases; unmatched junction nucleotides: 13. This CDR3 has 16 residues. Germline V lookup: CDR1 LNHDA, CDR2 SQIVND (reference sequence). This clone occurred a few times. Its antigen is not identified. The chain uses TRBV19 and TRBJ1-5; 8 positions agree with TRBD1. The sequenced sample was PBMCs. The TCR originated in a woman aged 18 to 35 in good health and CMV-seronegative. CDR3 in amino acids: CASSSEQGVGIQPQHF. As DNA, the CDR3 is TGTGCCAGTAGCAGTGAACAGGGGGTAGGGATTCAGCCCCAGCATTTT.